The 27 T cell receptor beta chains reported below all come from one sample, sequenced in a study of CD8+ T cells in alopecia areata. Documented treatment: oral pan-JAK inhibitor, 5-10 mg twice daily. cDNA prepared by RNA extraction and subsequent reverse transcription served as the template for sequencing. Profiling relied on immunoSEQ multiplex PCR, and the TCRdb table lists in-frame clones only, not all of them. The sample contains about 200,000 clones, around 60% of which appear only once. The input for sequencing was CD4+ T cells sorted from blood, taken at approximately week 50, from a patient treated with tofacitinib. These receptor sequences come from a human donor with alopecia areata.

This clone was seen more than once but under ten times. The chain uses TRBV30 and TRBJ1-2; no clear D gene. This CDR3 spans 17 amino acids. Trimming took off 2 bases at V and 2 bases at J, with 21 bases between the two ends. Germline CDR1 is GTSNPN and CDR2 is SVGIG (reference sequence). The CDR3 DNA is TGTGCCTGGAGTTTACAGTATCGGGCATTGGCGAACTATGGCTACACCTTC. It translates to CAWSLQYRALANYGYTF.

V is TRBV30 and J is TRBJ1-2; D gene unclear. There are 12 residues in the CDR3. Per germline, CDR1 GTSNPN and CDR2 SVGIG (reference sequence). Trimming stripped 2 bases from V and 4 bases from J, with 8 bases between. Written as DNA, the CDR3 is TGTGCCTGGAGTAAGGGCGGCTATGGCTACACCTTC. This gives the protein CAWSKGGYGYTF. Combining the CDR3 with reference TRBV30 and TRBJ1-2 gives the whole variable domain SQTIHQWPATLVQPVGSPLSLECTVEGTSNPNLYWYRQAAGRGLQLLFYSVGIGQISSEVPQNLSASRPQDRQFILSSKKLLLSDSGFYLCAWSKGGYGYTFGSGTRLTVV.

V gene TRBV29-1 combines with J gene TRBJ1-1, with D unresolved. The CDR3 length is 10 residues. The germline V gene encodes CDR1 SQVTM and CDR2 ANQGSEA. Trimming removed 2 bases at V and 10 bases at J, with 8 bases between. The CDR3 DNA sequence: TGCAGCGTTGAATCATCGGGAGCTTTCTTT. This sequence encodes CSVESSGAFF.

This clone showed up just a few times. This chain links TRBV11-2 with TRBJ1-2; TRBD1 agrees at 7 bases. Germline V lookup: CDR1 SGHAT, CDR2 FQNNGV. After removal of 5 bases from V and 8 bases from J, the junction contained 8 bases not matched to a gene. The CDR3 runs to 13 residues. The CDR3 region has the DNA TGTGCCAGCAGCCCCCAGGGGGTTGGAGGCTACACCTTC. The encoded protein is CASSPQGVGGYTF.

There are a few counts of this clone. The rearrangement joins TRBV7-2 to TRBJ1-2; D is unresolved. V was trimmed by 5 bases and J by 2 bases, leaving 6 bases between them. Germline values: CDR1 SGHTA, CDR2 FQGNSA. The CDR3 is 12 amino acids. CDR3 region: CASSPSNYGYTF. The CDR3 nucleotides are TGTGCCAGCAGCCCGTCGAACTATGGCTACACCTTC.

This clone showed up many times. The chain links TRBV19 to TRBJ2-6; 8 bases agree with TRBD1. The V segment lost 3 bases and the J segment 1 base; nucleotides outside the gene matches: 8. This CDR3 is 18 amino acids long. Germline loops: CDR1 LNHDA, CDR2 SQIVND (reference sequence). CDR3 DNA: TGTGCCAGTAGTATCCCGGGACAGGCCCTTTCTGGGGCCAACGTCCTGACTTTC. Its translation: CASSIPGQALSGANVLTF.

As DNA, the CDR3 is TGCGCCAGCAGCTTTGGGTCTAGCACAGATACGCAGTATTTT. Amino acid sequence: CASSFGSSTDTQYF. The chain is built from TRBV5-1 and TRBJ2-3; D is unresolved. Deletions cut 2 bases from V and 0 bases from J, with 7 bases between. Germline V gene data show CDR1 as SGHRS and CDR2 as YFSETQ. The CDR3 covers 14 residues.

The chain carries TRBV7-9 and TRBJ2-7; a possible D gene is TRBD1 (5 bases). V was clipped by 1 base and J by 3 bases, with 13 bases between them. The CDR3 is made up of 15 amino acids. The germline CDR1 and CDR2 sequences are SEHNR and FQNEAQ (reference sequence). CDR3 DNA sequence: TGTGCCAGCAGCTTAGGGGGCCAGGGTTACTACGAGCAGTACTTC. Translating gives CASSLGGQGYYEQYF.

The J gene is TRBJ2-5, the V gene TRBV30; possible D gene TRBD1, 6 bases. The V gene lost 8 bases and the J gene lost 5 bases, with 15 bases spanning the gap. CDR1 and CDR2 (germline): GTSNPN, SVGIG (reference sequence). CDR3 length: 12 residues. The CDR3 loop is CARAGAGETQYF. The CDR3 DNA sequence: TGTGCCCGGGCAGGGGCAGGGGAGACCCAGTACTTC.

This clone was seen a few times. The chain combines TRBV27 with TRBJ2-7; 12 nucleotides align to TRBD1. This CDR3 region has 15 residues. CDR1 and CDR2 (germline): MNHEY, SMNVEV (reference sequence). V was pared by 4 bases and J by 6 bases, with 7 bases of the junction left unmatched. The CDR3 loop reads CASSYGGTGGLEQYF. CDR3 in DNA: TGTGCCAGCAGTTATGGCGGGACAGGGGGCCTCGAGCAGTACTTC.

The chain couples TRBV14 to TRBJ2-3; 7 nucleotides match TRBD2. Trimming removed 1 base from V and 3 bases from J; junction bases left unmatched: 7. The CDR3 totals 16 residues. CDR1 and CDR2 (germline): SGHDN, FVKESK. CDR3 DNA: TGTGCCAGCAGCCAAGTTATAGCGGGTCCTACAGATACGCAGTATTTT. This sequence encodes CASSQVIAGPTDTQYF.

This clone has just a few counts. This sequence joins TRBV14 and TRBJ1-1; no reliable D call. Germline-derived CDR1 and CDR2 are SGHDN and FVKESK. The CDR3 contains 14 residues. Trimming shortened V by 3 bases and J by 3 bases, and 11 bases separated the two germline ends. DNA for the CDR3: TGTGCCAGCAGCCAGAGGGTCGGGGACACTGAAGCTTTCTTT. Protein: CASSQRVGDTEAFF.

This clone has only a few counts. Other nucleotide sequences in the sample specify the same CDR3. The chain carries TRBV29-1 and TRBJ2-3; D gene uncertain. CDR1 and CDR2 (germline): SQVTM, ANQGSEA. This CDR3 contains 12 residues. Deletions cut 5 bases from V and 3 bases from J, with 9 bases between. DNA of the CDR3: TGCAGCGTTTCCGGCGGAACAGATACGCAGTATTTT. It translates to CSVSGGTDTQYF.

The rearrangement uses TRBV5-6 and TRBJ1-3; no clear D gene. This CDR3 has 14 residues. The V gene lost 5 bases and the J gene lost 1 base, with 10 bases spanning the gap. Germline CDR1 and CDR2: SGHDT and YYEEEE. This CDR3 is CASREGGSGNTIYF. As DNA, the CDR3 is TGTGCCAGCAGGGAAGGAGGTTCTGGAAACACCATATATTTT.

The rearrangement links TRBV7-2 to TRBJ1-2; D is unresolved. V gave up 5 bases and J gave up 4 bases, with 17 bases separating them. The CDR3 runs 15 residues. In germline, CDR1 is SGHTA, CDR2 FQGNSA. The CDR3 nucleotides read TGTGCCAGCAGCAACCGGGGAGGTGCAATCTATGGCTACACCTTC. This sequence encodes CASSNRGGAIYGYTF. The full variable domain, with the rest looked up from reference TRBV7-2 and TRBJ1-2, is GAGVSQSPSNKVTEKGKDVELRCDPISGHTALYWYRQSLGQGLEFLIYFQGNSAPDKSGLPSDRFSAERTGGSVSTLTIQRTQQEDSAVYLCASSNRGGAIYGYTFGSGTRLTVV.

The gene calls are TRBV11-2 and TRBJ2-6, with D perhaps matching TRBD2 (6 bases). Per germline, CDR1 SGHAT and CDR2 FQNNGV. Between the trimmed V and J ends, which lost 5 bases and 3 bases, there was a span of 17 bases. The CDR3 spans 17 residues. CDR3 amino acids: CASSVEGMMFGANVLTF. The CDR3 region has the DNA TGTGCCAGCAGCGTGGAGGGAATGATGTTTGGGGCCAACGTCCTGACTTTC.

V is TRBV5-1 and J is TRBJ2-7; TRBD1 aligns across 7 bases. This CDR3 is built from 14 residues. The V gene's germline CDR1 is SGHRS and CDR2 YFSETQ. Losses at the gene ends were 4 bases for V and 6 bases for J; bases not matched to a gene: 10. Here the CDR3 DNA reads TGCGCCAGCAGCCTACTACCGACAGGGAGCGAGCAGTACTTC. Translation gives CASSLLPTGSEQYF.

The rearrangement joins TRBV29-1 to TRBJ2-2, with D unresolved. The germline V and J ends were trimmed by 5 bases and 0 bases, with 19 bases remaining between them. Germline lookup yields CDR1 SQVTM and CDR2 ANQGSEA. The CDR3 runs 17 residues. The CDR3 loop is CSVNLPEPLANTGELFF. The CDR3 nucleotides are TGCAGCGTTAACCTCCCAGAACCCCTGGCGAACACCGGGGAGCTGTTTTTT.

This clone was detected only a few times. The chain recombines TRBV6-1 with TRBJ1-4; 8 positions agree with TRBD1. Germline V lookup: CDR1 MNHNS, CDR2 SASEGT. Trimming cost V 6 bases and J 8 bases; bases outside gene matches: 11. The CDR3 contains 15 residues. In DNA form, the CDR3 reads TGTGCCAGCAGCACCGGTGGGACAGGAGTCGAAAAACTGTTTTTT. Its translation: CASSTGGTGVEKLFF.

This chain joins TRBV29-1 and TRBJ1-2; 8 nucleotides align to TRBD1. The CDR3 is 12 amino acids. The J segment lost 8 bases and the V segment lost 4 bases, leaving 6 bases of the junction unmatched. The germline V gene encodes CDR1 SQVTM and CDR2 ANQGSEA. This CDR3 reads CSVGQGLSGYTF. The CDR3 coding sequence is TGCAGCGTTGGACAGGGGTTAAGCGGCTACACCTTC.

The chain employs TRBV29-1 and TRBJ2-2; no clear D gene. This CDR3 has 12 amino acids. Germline-derived CDR1 and CDR2 are SQVTM and ANQGSEA. The V end was cut by 3 bases, the J end by 10 bases, with 12 bases between. The CDR3 coding sequence is TGCAGCGTTGAGGAACCACCCGCGGAGCTGTTTTTT. Translating it yields CSVEEPPAELFF.

This chain joins TRBV7-9 and TRBJ2-1, with a weak D call TRBD2 (6 bases). CDR3 size: 13 residues. V lost 4 bases and J 12 bases, leaving 16 bases between the germline ends. Germline V gives CDR1 SEHNR, CDR2 FQNEAQ (reference sequence). Here the CDR3 reads CASSYLDPGVQFF. The CDR3 nucleotides read TGTGCCAGCAGCTACTTGGACCCGGGAGTGCAGTTCTTC.

This sequence joins TRBV7-9 and TRBJ2-1, with TRBD2 matching over 10 bases. The germline V gene has CDR1 SEHNR and CDR2 FQNEAQ (reference sequence). CDR3 length: 15 residues. Losses at the gene ends were 5 bases for V and 9 bases for J; bases not matched to a gene: 10. The CDR3 sequence: CASSETSGAIGEQFF. CDR3 in DNA: TGTGCCAGCAGCGAAACTAGCGGGGCCATTGGTGAGCAGTTCTTC. The full variable domain, rest sourced from reference TRBV7-9 and TRBJ2-1, is DTGVSQNPRHKITKRGQNVTFRCDPISEHNRLYWYRQTLGQGPEFLTYFQNEAQLEKSRLLSDRFSAERPKGSFSTLEIQRTEQGDSAMYLCASSETSGAIGEQFFGPGTRLTVL.

This clone was counted a few times. The rearrangement uses TRBV5-6 and TRBJ2-5; 11 nucleotides agree with TRBD2. Looked up from germline, CDR1 is SGHDT and CDR2 is YYEEEE. This CDR3 is built from 15 residues. The V segment lost 4 bases and the J segment 5 bases; nucleotides outside the gene matches: 7. The CDR3, as DNA: TGTGCCAGCAGCCAAACTAGCGGGGGTCGGGAGACCCAGTACTTC. It specifies CASSQTSGGRETQYF.

The chain couples TRBV30 to TRBJ1-5; 9 nucleotides agree with TRBD1. This CDR3 has 14 amino acids. Germline assignment: CDR1 GTSNPN and CDR2 SVGIG (reference sequence). The V segment lost 4 bases and the J segment 5 bases; nucleotides outside the gene matches: 6. The CDR3 is CAWTRDRADQPQHF. In nucleotides, the CDR3 is TGTGCCTGGACCCGGGACAGGGCCGATCAGCCCCAGCATTTT.

The rearrangement uses TRBV19 and TRBJ1-2; 7 bases are a match to TRBD1. Germline CDR1 and CDR2: LNHDA and SQIVND (reference sequence). V shed 4 bases and J 5 bases; nucleotides not matched to a gene: 1. The CDR3 is 12 residues long. The CDR3 region has the DNA TGTGCCAGTAGTACGGGACAGTATGGCTACACCTTC. Translating gives CASSTGQYGYTF. Together with reference TRBV19 and TRBJ1-2, the CDR3 gives the full variable domain: DGGITQSPKYLFRKEGQNVTLSCEQNLNHDAMYWYRQDPGQGLRLIYYSQIVNDFQKGDIAEGYSVSREKKESFPLTVTSAQKNPTAFYLCASSTGQYGYTFGSGTRLTVV.

This chain links TRBV30 with TRBJ1-2; no clear D gene. With 3 bases removed from V and 8 bases from J, the gap between germline ends came to 10 bases. In germline, CDR1 is GTSNPN, CDR2 SVGIG (reference sequence). The length of the CDR3 is 11 residues. CDR3 nucleotide sequence: TGTGCCTGGAGCGTTCCGGGCGGCTACACCTTC. Amino acid sequence: CAWSVPGGYTF.